The entry that follows covers one T cell receptor (beta chain) sequence. Its target is unknown. The data are from a study of shared clonotypes between healthy human individuals. Sequenced by immunoSEQ multiplex PCR; TCRdb stores in-frame clones only, minus some. The sample consists of millions of clones, over 85% of them appearing once. Broader study findings: Generation of non-shared clonotypes was less probable than generation of clonotypes shared by all four donors.

The clonotype was recovered from a man between 18 and 35 years old in good health. Sequencing used naive CD4+ T cells sorted from blood. This sample's subset: CD45RA+ positively selected.

This CDR3 is CASSPPSSRSYEQYF. CDR3 coding DNA: TGTGCCAGCAGTCCCCCCTCTAGCAGGTCCTACGAGCAGTACTTC. The chain is built from TRBV28 and TRBJ2-7, with D possibly TRBD2 on 5 matching bases. Germline V gene lookup returns CDR1 MDHEN and CDR2 SYDVKM. The CDR3 extends over 15 amino acids. Trimming removed 5 bases from V and 1 base from J, with 15 bases in between.